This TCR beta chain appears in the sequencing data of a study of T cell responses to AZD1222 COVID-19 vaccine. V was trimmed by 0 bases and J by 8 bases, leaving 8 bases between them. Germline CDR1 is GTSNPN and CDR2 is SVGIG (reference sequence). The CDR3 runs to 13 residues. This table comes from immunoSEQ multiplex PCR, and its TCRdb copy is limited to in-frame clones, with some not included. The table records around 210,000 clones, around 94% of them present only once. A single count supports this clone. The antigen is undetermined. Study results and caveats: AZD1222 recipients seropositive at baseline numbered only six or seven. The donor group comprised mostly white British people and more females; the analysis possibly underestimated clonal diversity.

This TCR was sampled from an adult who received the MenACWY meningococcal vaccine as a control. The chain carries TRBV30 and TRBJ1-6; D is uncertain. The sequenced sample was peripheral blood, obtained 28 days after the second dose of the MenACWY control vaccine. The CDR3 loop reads CAWSVTIDSPLHF. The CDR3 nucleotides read TGTGCCTGGAGTGTAACCATCGATTCACCCCTCCACTTT.